This T cell receptor beta chain was sequenced during a study of beta chain features in type 1 diabetes. The overall study: Patients did not differ from healthy donors in age, gender or cell yield. General study results and limits: A greater similarity of naive, central memory and Treg TCRB repertoires was seen among patients than among healthy donors.

Germline V gene data show CDR1 as MNHEY and CDR2 as SMNVEV (reference sequence). Trimming took off 3 bases at V and 13 bases at J, with 19 bases between the two ends. The CDR3 totals 15 residues. CD4+ naive, central memory, regulatory and stem cell-like memory cells were sorted via CD45RO/CCR7/CD25/CD127/CD95/CD27. This clone has just a few counts. Its antigen is not known. Every bit of the isolated RNA underwent reverse transcription, so sequencing read expressed TCRB transcripts. Deep immunoSEQ sequencing covered naive, central memory and regulatory T cell samples. The assay was immunoSEQ multiplex PCR, and TCRdb's table has in-frame clones only and misses some. The table has 350,000 to 450,000 clones, approximately 13% seen once.

The chain combines TRBV27 with TRBJ1-6; perhaps TRBD1 as D (5 bases). The TCR was taken from a young man in good health. Material: naive CD4+ T cells from blood. In DNA form, the CDR3 reads TGTGCCAGCAGTTTTGGGGCCCCAAAAAATATGCCCCTCCACTTT. Encoded protein: CASSFGAPKNMPLHF.